A single sample gave rise to the 4 T cell receptor beta chains below, sequenced in a study of blood T cell repertoires in COVID-19. Method: immunoSEQ multiplex PCR; TCRdb's copy keeps in-frame clones and lacks some. The sample has under 200,000 clones, roughly 85% seen once; the top ten hold around 18%. Sequencing was performed on PBMCs or T cells enriched from blood (not recorded which). These receptor sequences come from a man in his sixties who had recovered from COVID-19.

The CDR3 DNA is TGTGCCAGCCGAGGCGCGGCGGGTCGCCTGCATGCAGATACTGAAGCTTTCTTT. Protein sequence: CASRGAAGRLHADTEAFF. The chain couples TRBV27 to TRBJ1-1; D uncertain. Germline V CDR1 and CDR2: MNHEY, SMNVEV (reference sequence). The CDR3 is made up of 18 amino acids. V lost 8 bases, J lost 5 bases, and 30 bases lay in between.

This clone was seen a few times. The CDR3 loop is CASSLSKGDTDTQYF. The CDR3 region has the DNA TGTGCCAGCTCGTTGAGTAAGGGGGACACAGATACGCAGTATTTT. The chain is built from TRBV18 and TRBJ2-3; tentative D call: TRBD1 (6 bases). Germline CDR1 KGHSH, CDR2 LQKENI. CDR3 length: 15 residues. Trimming stripped 6 bases from V and 2 bases from J, with 15 bases between.

The V and J genes are TRBV4-2 and TRBJ2-1, with 10 bases aligning to TRBD2. Per germline, CDR1 LGHNA and CDR2 YNFKEQ. The V segment lost 0 bases and the J segment 6 bases; nucleotides outside the gene matches: 5. The CDR3 loop spans 16 amino acids. Here the CDR3 reads CASSQDASGRTNEQFF. The CDR3 DNA reads as TGTGCCAGCAGCCAAGATGCTAGCGGGAGAACCAATGAGCAGTTCTTC.

The rearrangement uses TRBV4-1 and TRBJ2-7, with D perhaps matching TRBD2 (5 bases). Trimming stripped 0 bases from V and 5 bases from J, with 17 bases between. The germline gives CDR1 MGHRA, CDR2 YSYEKL. The CDR3 is 16 residues long. The CDR3 nucleotides are TGCGCCAGCAGCCAAGATAGAACGGGCACTAGGAACGAGCAGTACTTC. Amino acid sequence: CASSQDRTGTRNEQYF.